The 9 T cell receptor beta chains given below trace back to one sample, sequenced in a study of shared clonotypes between healthy human individuals. Terminally differentiated effector memory CD45RA+ cells were left out of the naive CD8 fraction, which was CD45RO-negative and positively selected for CCR7. Produced via immunoSEQ multiplex PCR; TCRdb's table is partial and in-frame only. This sample has roughly 2.1 million clones, with about 93% found just once. The specimen was naive CD8+ T cells from PBMCs. These receptors were obtained from a young man in good health. Some clones in this sample may be carry-over from other donors' samples.

The chain is built from TRBV27 and TRBJ2-5, with D possibly TRBD2 on 5 matching bases. The CDR3 sequence is 14 residues long. Germline values: CDR1 MNHEY, CDR2 SMNVEV (reference sequence). The V gene lost 2 bases and the J gene lost 5 bases, with 12 bases spanning the gap. CDR3 sequence reads: CASSLAGRGETQYF. DNA of the CDR3: TGTGCCAGCAGTTTAGCTGGGCGCGGGGAGACCCAGTACTTC.

The chain joins TRBV27 to TRBJ1-1, with D perhaps TRBD1 (6 bases). V was shortened by 5 bases and J by 1 base, with 14 bases between the two germline ends. The V gene's germline CDR1 is MNHEY and CDR2 SMNVEV (reference sequence). This CDR3 comprises 15 residues. The CDR3 spells CASSGGTSKNTEAFF. The DNA of the CDR3 is TGTGCCAGCAGTGGGGGGACATCTAAGAACACTGAAGCTTTCTTT.

This chain uses TRBV29-1 with TRBJ2-1; D is uncertain. The CDR3 is 14 residues long. Looked up from germline, CDR1 is SQVTM and CDR2 is ANQGSEA. Trimming removed 6 bases from V and 2 bases from J, with 14 bases in between. As DNA, the CDR3 is TGCAGCGTCCCAAACGGCGATCCCTACAATGAGCAGTTCTTC. This gives the protein CSVPNGDPYNEQFF.

This rearrangement joins TRBV4-1 to TRBJ1-1, with D uncertain. V lost 1 base and J 5 bases, leaving 14 bases between the germline ends. Germline loops: CDR1 MGHRA, CDR2 YSYEKL. The CDR3 extends over 15 amino acids. In DNA form, the CDR3 reads TGCGCCAGCAGCCAAGCGGTGAACTTTGGAACTGAAGCTTTCTTT. This gives the protein CASSQAVNFGTEAFF.

The CDR3 spells CASSGREDYEQYF. CDR3 bases: TGTGCCAGCAGTGGCCGGGAAGACTACGAGCAGTACTTC. The J gene is TRBJ2-7, the V gene TRBV2; possibly TRBD2 for D (5 bases). There are 13 residues in the CDR3. The germline gives CDR1 SNHLY, CDR2 FYNNEI. Trimming cost V 4 bases and J 3 bases, with 10 bases left between them.

V is TRBV5-1 and J is TRBJ2-7; weak D call: TRBD2 (6 bases). The length of the CDR3 is 13 residues. Germline values: CDR1 SGHRS, CDR2 YFSETQ. Deletions cut 0 bases from V and 4 bases from J, with 8 bases between. The DNA for the CDR3 is TGCGCCAGCAGCTTGGTTGGGGGGTACGAGCAGTACTTC. This sequence encodes CASSLVGGYEQYF.

This sequence joins TRBV28 and TRBJ2-3, with TRBD2 matching 9 bases. With V trimmed by 8 bases and J by 6 bases, 6 bases remained unmatched. The CDR3 totals 13 residues. Looked up from germline, CDR1 is MDHEN and CDR2 is SYDVKM. The CDR3 sequence: CASAAGLADTQYF. Written as DNA, the CDR3 is TGTGCCAGCGCTGCAGGACTAGCGGATACGCAGTATTTT.

A word on this clone: The sample carries other DNA sequences with the same CDR3. The gene calls are TRBV6-5 and TRBJ1-2; D is undetermined. Germline V gene data show CDR1 as MNHEY and CDR2 as SVGAGI. Trimming pared 0 bases from V and 6 bases from J, leaving 8 bases between. There are 13 residues in the CDR3. The CDR3 sequence: CASSYSGRDGYTF. In nucleotides, the CDR3 is TGTGCCAGCAGTTACTCCGGGAGGGATGGCTACACCTTC.

Comment on this clone: This sample includes further DNA sequences coding for the same CDR3. The J gene is TRBJ2-7, the V gene TRBV28; weak D call: TRBD1 (5 bases). This CDR3 comprises 14 residues. Germline V lookup: CDR1 MDHEN, CDR2 SYDVKM. The germline V and J ends were trimmed by 2 bases and 2 bases, with 10 bases remaining between them. DNA of the CDR3: TGTGCCAGCAGTTTAAGGGGTCCCACCTACGAGCAGTACTTC. Protein sequence: CASSLRGPTYEQYF.